This T cell receptor beta chain was identified in a study of OX40 agonist ivuxolimab in advanced cancers. Excluded were patients having autoimmune disease history or systemic immunosuppression. Method: immunoSEQ multiplex PCR; TCRdb's copy keeps in-frame clones and lacks some. The table records some 45,000 clones, around 88% of them present only once. General study findings and limits: Clonal expansion was seen in CD4+ and CD8+ blood T cells by week 6 at 0.1 to 3.0 mg/kg.

Of note for this clone: Its antigen is unidentified.

Specimen: CD4+ or CD8+ T cells sorted from blood, collected in a trial of the OX40 agonist ivuxolimab. The sequence came from an adult with an advanced solid tumor such as melanoma, head and neck, liver or kidney cancer.

The CDR3 coding sequence is TGTGCCAGCAGGGAAGCGGGGGGGCCAGATACGCAGTATTTT. This encodes CASREAGGPDTQYF. The chain links TRBV11-2 to TRBJ2-3; 10 positions match TRBD2. V trimming: 6 bases; J trimming: 4 bases; junction bases outside the gene matches: 4. The CDR3 is 14 amino acids. Looked up from germline, CDR1 is SGHAT and CDR2 is FQNNGV.